This TCR beta chain was sequenced in a study of T cells in Graves' hyperthyroidism and ophthalmopathy. Amplification targeted TCR beta CDR3 regions from RNA transcripts. First-round RT-PCR of the TCR CDR3 relied on the HTBI primer set. TCRdb called the multiplex PCR reads again in MiXCR, with one record for every CDR3 protein. Of 600,000 to 900,000 distinct CDR3 sequences listed, about a sixth are singletons. The receptor was derived from a man younger than 35 with Graves' hyperthyroidism. The sequenced sample was blood.

The CDR3 sequence: CASSLWTSGRGDEQFF. CDR3 bases: TGTGCCAGCAGTTTATGGACTAGCGGGAGGGGGGATGAGCAGTTCTTC. The genes are TRBV28 and TRBJ2-1; 14 bases align to TRBD2. The CDR3 runs to 16 residues. The V gene end was trimmed by 0 bases and the J gene end by 8 bases; junction bases not matched to a gene: 3. Per germline, CDR1 MDHEN and CDR2 SYDVKM.